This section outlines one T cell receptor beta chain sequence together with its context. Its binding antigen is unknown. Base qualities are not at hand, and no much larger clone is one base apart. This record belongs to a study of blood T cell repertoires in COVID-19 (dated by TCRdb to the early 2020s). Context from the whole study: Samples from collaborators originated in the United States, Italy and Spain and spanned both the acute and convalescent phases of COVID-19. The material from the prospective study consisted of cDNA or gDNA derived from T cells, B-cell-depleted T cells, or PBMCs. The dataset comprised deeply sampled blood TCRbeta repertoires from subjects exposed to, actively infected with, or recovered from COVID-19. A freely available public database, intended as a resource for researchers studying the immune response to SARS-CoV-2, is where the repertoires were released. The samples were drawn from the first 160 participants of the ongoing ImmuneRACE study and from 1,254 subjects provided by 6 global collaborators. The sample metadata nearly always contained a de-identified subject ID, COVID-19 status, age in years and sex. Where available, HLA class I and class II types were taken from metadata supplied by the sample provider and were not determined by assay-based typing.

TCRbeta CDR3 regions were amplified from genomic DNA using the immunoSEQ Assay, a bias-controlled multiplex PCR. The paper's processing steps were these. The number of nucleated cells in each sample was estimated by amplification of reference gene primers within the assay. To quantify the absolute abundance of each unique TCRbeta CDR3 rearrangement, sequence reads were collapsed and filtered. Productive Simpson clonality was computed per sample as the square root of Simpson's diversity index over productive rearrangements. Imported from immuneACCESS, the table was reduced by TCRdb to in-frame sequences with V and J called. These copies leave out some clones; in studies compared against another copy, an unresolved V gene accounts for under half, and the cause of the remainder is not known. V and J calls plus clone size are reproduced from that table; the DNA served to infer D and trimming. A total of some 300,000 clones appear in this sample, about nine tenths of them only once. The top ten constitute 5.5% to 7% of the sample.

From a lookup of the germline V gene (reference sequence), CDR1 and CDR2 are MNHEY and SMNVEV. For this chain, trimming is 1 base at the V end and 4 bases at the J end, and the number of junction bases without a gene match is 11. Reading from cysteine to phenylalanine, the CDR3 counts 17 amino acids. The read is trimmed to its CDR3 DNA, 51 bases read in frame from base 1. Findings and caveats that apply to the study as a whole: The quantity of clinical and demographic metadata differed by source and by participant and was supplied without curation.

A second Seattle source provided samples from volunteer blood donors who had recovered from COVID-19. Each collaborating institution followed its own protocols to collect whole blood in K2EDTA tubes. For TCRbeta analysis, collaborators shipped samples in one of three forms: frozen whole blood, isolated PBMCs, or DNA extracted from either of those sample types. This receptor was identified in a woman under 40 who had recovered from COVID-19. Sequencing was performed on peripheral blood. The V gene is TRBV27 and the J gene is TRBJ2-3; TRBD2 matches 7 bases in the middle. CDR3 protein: CASSLYPRERGSDTQYF. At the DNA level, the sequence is TGTGCCAGCAGTTTATACCCGAGGGAGCGGGGATCAGATACGCAGTATTTT.